This TCR beta chain is from a study of T cells in Graves' hyperthyroidism and ophthalmopathy. Regions amplified from RNA transcripts were the TCR beta CDR3 regions. First-round RT-PCR with HTBI primers amplified the TCR CDR3 region. Each CDR3 protein gets one entry after TCRdb re-called the multiplex PCR reads with MiXCR. The data show hundreds of thousands of distinct CDR3 sequences, with 14% seen just once and roughly 10% held by the top ten. Germline CDR1 DFQATT, CDR2 SNEGSKA (reference sequence). The CDR3 consists of 17 residues. J gave up 2 bases and V 2 bases, and 13 bases lay outside the gene matches. This clonotype occurred a few times.

Sequenced sample: blood. The chain joins TRBV20-1 to TRBJ2-3; 7 bases map to TRBD1. This receptor was identified in a woman aged 18-29 years with Graves' hyperthyroidism. For the CDR3, the DNA is TGCAGTGCTAGACCGTACCGTACAGGGGTCTTCACAGATACGCAGTATTTT. It yields the protein CSARPYRTGVFTDTQYF.